A selection of T cell receptor beta chains follows, all from one sample in a study of shared clonotypes between healthy human individuals. Sequenced by immunoSEQ multiplex PCR; TCRdb stores in-frame clones only, minus some. Among about 2.3 million clones listed, more than 80% were seen once. Sequenced: naive CD4+ T cells from PBMCs. These receptors were collected from a man aged 18 to 35 in good health. Some clones in this sample may be carry-over from other donors' samples. Each CDR3 is given with its conserved first and last residue. The D gene is left open where the match is weak. Expanded clones are given a class, and other clones once, few, many or no size at all.

v_call: TRBV9
cdr3_length: 13
j_call: TRBJ2-3
d_call: -
clone_size: -
cdr3_nt: TGTGCCAGCAGTAGCGCTAGCACAGATACGCAGTATTTT
cdr3_aa: CASSSASTDTQYF

v_call: TRBV5-1
cdr3_length: 15
j_call: TRBJ2-2
d_call: TRBD2
clone_size: -
cdr3_nt: TGCGCCAGCAGCTTCGGCGGGAGTGGCACCGGGGAGCTGTTTTTT
cdr3_aa: CASSFGGSGTGELFF

v_call: TRBV27
cdr3_length: 17
j_call: TRBJ2-1
d_call: -
clone_size: -
cdr3_nt: TGTGCCAGCAGCACCTCCCTAGCAAAAAGCTCCTACAATGAGCAGTTCTTC
cdr3_aa: CASSTSLAKSSYNEQFF

v_call: TRBV11-3
cdr3_length: 15
j_call: TRBJ2-7
d_call: TRBD1
clone_size: -
cdr3_nt: TGTGCCAGCAGCTTAGAAGGGGACAGCTCCTACGAGCAGTACTTC
cdr3_aa: CASSLEGDSSYEQYF

v_call: TRBV7-3
cdr3_length: 15
j_call: TRBJ2-7
d_call: TRBD1
clone_size: -
cdr3_nt: TGTGCCAGCAGCTCACCGGGACAGGGTCTCTACGAGCAGTACTTC
cdr3_aa: CASSSPGQGLYEQYF

v_call: TRBV5-1
cdr3_length: 15
j_call: TRBJ2-7
d_call: -
clone_size: -
cdr3_nt: TGCGCCAGCAGCCACTTGACGGGAGTGTCCTACGAGCAGTACTTC
cdr3_aa: CASSHLTGVSYEQYF

v_call: TRBV7-9
cdr3_length: 13
j_call: TRBJ1-2
d_call: -
clone_size: -
cdr3_nt: TGTGCCAGCAGCTTAGAGGAATTCTATGGCTACACCTTC
cdr3_aa: CASSLEEFYGYTF

v_call: TRBV7-9
cdr3_length: 11
j_call: TRBJ2-7
d_call: TRBD1
clone_size: -
cdr3_nt: TGTGCCAGCAGCACAGGGGTCGAGCAGTACTTC
cdr3_aa: CASSTGVEQYF

v_call: TRBV7-8
cdr3_length: 14
j_call: TRBJ2-5
d_call: -
clone_size: -
cdr3_nt: TGTGCCAGCAGCTTAGAAGTTACAGGGCAGACCCAGTACTTC
cdr3_aa: CASSLEVTGQTQYF

v_call: TRBV7-9
cdr3_length: 14
j_call: TRBJ1-1
d_call: -
clone_size: -
cdr3_nt: TGTGCCAGCAGCTTACAAAACATGAACACTGAAGCTTTCTTT
cdr3_aa: CASSLQNMNTEAFF

v_call: TRBV14
cdr3_length: 14
j_call: TRBJ2-3
d_call: TRBD2
clone_size: -
cdr3_nt: TGTGCCAGCAGCCAGATTAGCGGGGTGGATACGCAGTATTTT
cdr3_aa: CASSQISGVDTQYF

v_call: TRBV5-1
cdr3_length: 15
j_call: TRBJ2-5
d_call: TRBD2
clone_size: -
cdr3_nt: TGCGCCAGCAGCTTGGGGACTAGCGGGGAAGAGACCCAGTACTTC
cdr3_aa: CASSLGTSGEETQYF

v_call: TRBV11-1
cdr3_length: 14
j_call: TRBJ2-5
d_call: -
clone_size: -
cdr3_nt: TGTGCCAGCAAGGCGTGGGGGGTAGAAGAGACCCAGTACTTC
cdr3_aa: CASKAWGVEETQYF

v_call: TRBV28
cdr3_length: 18
j_call: TRBJ2-7
d_call: TRBD1
clone_size: -
cdr3_nt: TGTGCCAGCAGTCGGGACAGGGGCAGTTCCTCTAGTCTTTACGAGCAGTACTTC
cdr3_aa: CASSRDRGSSSSLYEQYF

v_call: TRBV5-5
cdr3_length: 12
j_call: TRBJ2-4
d_call: -
clone_size: -
cdr3_nt: TGTGCCAGCATGGGAACCAAAAACATTCAGTACTTC
cdr3_aa: CASMGTKNIQYF

v_call: TRBV9
cdr3_length: 13
j_call: TRBJ2-2
d_call: -
clone_size: -
cdr3_nt: TGTGCCAGCAGCGCGGTGGGAGGCGGGGAGCTGTTTTTT
cdr3_aa: CASSAVGGGELFF

v_call: TRBV29-1
cdr3_length: 12
j_call: TRBJ1-5
d_call: -
clone_size: -
cdr3_nt: TGCAGCGTTGGCAGGGGAGATCAGCCCCAGCATTTT
cdr3_aa: CSVGRGDQPQHF

v_call: TRBV5-1
cdr3_length: 15
j_call: TRBJ2-7
d_call: -
clone_size: -
cdr3_nt: TGCGCCAGCAGCTTGCAGGGCCCGAGCTCCTACGAGCAGTACTTC
cdr3_aa: CASSLQGPSSYEQYF

v_call: TRBV5-1
cdr3_length: 15
j_call: TRBJ1-1
d_call: -
clone_size: -
cdr3_nt: TGCGCCAGCACCCCGGGACGTTCGAATTTGGGTGAAGCTTTCTTT
cdr3_aa: CASTPGRSNLGEAFF

v_call: TRBV18
cdr3_length: 13
j_call: TRBJ2-7
d_call: -
clone_size: -
cdr3_nt: TGTGCCAGCTCACCACCAGGGGAGTACGAGCAGTACTTC
cdr3_aa: CASSPPGEYEQYF

v_call: TRBV11-2
cdr3_length: 16
j_call: TRBJ2-1
d_call: TRBD2
clone_size: -
cdr3_nt: TGTGCCAGCAGCTCACTCGGTAGCGGGCAAAAGAATGAGCAGTTCTTC
cdr3_aa: CASSSLGSGQKNEQFF

v_call: TRBV5-1
cdr3_length: 16
j_call: TRBJ2-2
d_call: TRBD2
clone_size: -
cdr3_nt: TGCGCCAGCAGCTTCGCTAGCGGCGCGAACACCGGGGAGCTGTTTTTT
cdr3_aa: CASSFASGANTGELFF

v_call: TRBV19
cdr3_length: 15
j_call: TRBJ1-2
d_call: -
clone_size: once
cdr3_nt: TGTGCCAGTAGTGAGGCGGGGGACCCATACTATGGCTACACCTTC
cdr3_aa: CASSEAGDPYYGYTF

v_call: TRBV5-4
cdr3_length: 15
j_call: TRBJ1-4
d_call: TRBD1
clone_size: -
cdr3_nt: TGTGCCAGCAGCTTAGGACAGGGATCTAATGAAAAACTGTTTTTT
cdr3_aa: CASSLGQGSNEKLFF

v_call: TRBV30
cdr3_length: 16
j_call: TRBJ1-6
d_call: -
clone_size: -
cdr3_nt: TGTGCCTGCCTCCCCTTGGGGGGAACCTATAATTCACCCCTCCACTTT
cdr3_aa: CACLPLGGTYNSPLHF

v_call: TRBV5-1
cdr3_length: 14
j_call: TRBJ2-5
d_call: TRBD1
clone_size: -
cdr3_nt: TGCGCCAGCTCCGGACAGGGGCCAGAAGAGACCCAGTACTTC
cdr3_aa: CASSGQGPEETQYF

v_call: TRBV2
cdr3_length: 14
j_call: TRBJ1-1
d_call: TRBD1
clone_size: once
cdr3_nt: TGTGCCAGCAGGGAGATTAACAGGGGGACTGAAGCTTTCTTT
cdr3_aa: CASREINRGTEAFF

v_call: TRBV5-4
cdr3_length: 14
j_call: TRBJ1-2
d_call: TRBD1
clone_size: once
cdr3_nt: TGTGCCAGCGTATCATCCGGGACAGCGTATGGCTACACCTTC
cdr3_aa: CASVSSGTAYGYTF

v_call: TRBV5-4
cdr3_length: 16
j_call: TRBJ2-3
d_call: TRBD2
clone_size: -
cdr3_nt: TGTGCCAGCAGACCTACCTCTAGCGGGAGCACAGATACGCAGTATTTT
cdr3_aa: CASRPTSSGSTDTQYF

v_call: TRBV7-2
cdr3_length: 15
j_call: TRBJ2-5
d_call: -
clone_size: -
cdr3_nt: TGTGCCAGCAGCTTAGTTGGGGGTCTGGGGCAGACCCAGTACTTC
cdr3_aa: CASSLVGGLGQTQYF

v_call: TRBV6-1
cdr3_length: 11
j_call: TRBJ2-3
d_call: -
clone_size: -
cdr3_nt: TGTGCCAGCAGGTCCTGGGATACGCAGTATTTT
cdr3_aa: CASRSWDTQYF

v_call: TRBV30
cdr3_length: 15
j_call: TRBJ2-1
d_call: TRBD1
clone_size: -
cdr3_nt: TGTGCCTGGAGTATTATCAGGGGGCTGTTCAATGAGCAGTTCTTC
cdr3_aa: CAWSIIRGLFNEQFF

v_call: TRBV7-6
cdr3_length: 15
j_call: TRBJ2-1
d_call: -
clone_size: -
cdr3_nt: TGTGCCAGCAGCTCCAACTCCCAGAGGGGCCATGAGCAGTTCTTC
cdr3_aa: CASSSNSQRGHEQFF

v_call: TRBV27
cdr3_length: 15
j_call: TRBJ2-1
d_call: -
clone_size: -
cdr3_nt: TGTGCCAGCAGCATGGGGGGGCCCTCCTACAATGAGCAGTTCTTC
cdr3_aa: CASSMGGPSYNEQFF

v_call: TRBV18
cdr3_length: 16
j_call: TRBJ2-2
d_call: TRBD2
clone_size: -
cdr3_nt: TGTGCCAGCTCACCGCCTAGCGGGCGGAACACCGGGGAGCTGTTTTTT
cdr3_aa: CASSPPSGRNTGELFF

v_call: TRBV5-6
cdr3_length: 14
j_call: TRBJ1-5
d_call: -
clone_size: -
cdr3_nt: TGTGCCAGCAGCCTGGGGGGTCCGGGGCAGCCCCAGCATTTT
cdr3_aa: CASSLGGPGQPQHF

v_call: TRBV11-1
cdr3_length: 15
j_call: TRBJ2-2
d_call: -
clone_size: -
cdr3_nt: TGTGCCAGCAGCCCACCTCCGGGACCGGACGGGGAGCTGTTTTTT
cdr3_aa: CASSPPPGPDGELFF

v_call: TRBV2
cdr3_length: 13
j_call: TRBJ2-7
d_call: TRBD2
clone_size: -
cdr3_nt: TGTGCCAGCAGTCCATCGACTAGCGACGAGCAGTACTTC
cdr3_aa: CASSPSTSDEQYF

v_call: TRBV5-1
cdr3_length: 14
j_call: TRBJ2-1
d_call: TRBD2
clone_size: -
cdr3_nt: TGCGCCAGCAGCTTGGCTCCTAGCGGCAATGAGCAGTTCTTC
cdr3_aa: CASSLAPSGNEQFF

v_call: TRBV19
cdr3_length: 15
j_call: TRBJ2-5
d_call: TRBD1
clone_size: -
cdr3_nt: TGTGCCAGTAGTATCCTGGGACAGGGAGGGGAGACCCAGTACTTC
cdr3_aa: CASSILGQGGETQYF

v_call: TRBV7-8
cdr3_length: 15
j_call: TRBJ2-7
d_call: TRBD2
clone_size: -
cdr3_nt: TGTGCCAGCAGCTTACGGGCGGGAGGGCATGGCGAGCAGTACTTC
cdr3_aa: CASSLRAGGHGEQYF

v_call: TRBV27
cdr3_length: 14
j_call: TRBJ1-2
d_call: -
clone_size: -
cdr3_nt: TGTGCCAGCAGCAATCTGGGGGGACGGAGTGGCTACACCTTC
cdr3_aa: CASSNLGGRSGYTF

v_call: TRBV7-2
cdr3_length: 13
j_call: TRBJ2-2
d_call: -
clone_size: -
cdr3_nt: TGTGCCAGCCGCAGGGAGAGGACCGGGGAGCTGTTTTTT
cdr3_aa: CASRRERTGELFF

v_call: TRBV11-3
cdr3_length: 14
j_call: TRBJ2-2
d_call: TRBD1
clone_size: -
cdr3_nt: TGTGCCAGCAGCAGACAGGGTATCACCGGGGAGCTGTTTTTT
cdr3_aa: CASSRQGITGELFF

v_call: TRBV7-9
cdr3_length: 12
j_call: TRBJ2-1
d_call: -
clone_size: once
cdr3_nt: TGTGCCAGCAGCTTAGGGCGCGATGAGCAGTTCTTC
cdr3_aa: CASSLGRDEQFF

v_call: TRBV29-1
cdr3_length: 12
j_call: TRBJ2-7
d_call: -
clone_size: -
cdr3_nt: TGCAGCGTAGGCACCATAAACTACGAGCAGTACTTC
cdr3_aa: CSVGTINYEQYF

v_call: TRBV2
cdr3_length: 14
j_call: TRBJ1-2
d_call: -
clone_size: -
cdr3_nt: TGTGCCAGCACAATGGACAGCTTATCCTATGGCTACACCTTC
cdr3_aa: CASTMDSLSYGYTF

v_call: TRBV30
cdr3_length: 13
j_call: TRBJ1-5
d_call: -
clone_size: few
cdr3_nt: TGTGCCTGGAGTGTGGGGGGGAATCAGCCCCAGCATTTT
cdr3_aa: CAWSVGGNQPQHF